The entry below gives a single T cell receptor (beta chain) sequence along with its context. Antigen unknown. PCR employed 60 Vbeta and 13 Jbeta primers. Using immunoSEQ multiplex PCR, the repertoire was profiled, and TCRdb retains in-frame clones only, with some absent. This table holds around 200,000 clones, around 86% found once. The sample belongs to a study of cytomegalovirus exposure and HLA in healthy donors. Points from the study as a whole: A later analysis revealed that TCR association rates differed between HLA loci, peaking at DRB1 and bottoming out at HLA-C. Being productive about 87% or about 30% of the time was typical of most TCR beta V segments in an earlier analysis.

This CDR3 is 16 amino acids long. Germline lookup yields CDR1 LGHNT and CDR2 FRNRAP. Between the trimmed V and J ends, which lost 1 base and 10 bases, there was a span of 22 bases. The V call is TRBV12-5, the J call TRBJ1-2; TRBD1 might be the D (5 bases). Material for sequencing was PBMCs. The TCR sequence derives from a woman in her 40s in good health and CMV-seronegative. CDR3 residues: CASGLGLTDNPQDYTF. CDR3 nucleotide sequence: TGTGCTAGTGGTTTGGGTTTAACGGACAACCCTCAGGACTACACCTTC.